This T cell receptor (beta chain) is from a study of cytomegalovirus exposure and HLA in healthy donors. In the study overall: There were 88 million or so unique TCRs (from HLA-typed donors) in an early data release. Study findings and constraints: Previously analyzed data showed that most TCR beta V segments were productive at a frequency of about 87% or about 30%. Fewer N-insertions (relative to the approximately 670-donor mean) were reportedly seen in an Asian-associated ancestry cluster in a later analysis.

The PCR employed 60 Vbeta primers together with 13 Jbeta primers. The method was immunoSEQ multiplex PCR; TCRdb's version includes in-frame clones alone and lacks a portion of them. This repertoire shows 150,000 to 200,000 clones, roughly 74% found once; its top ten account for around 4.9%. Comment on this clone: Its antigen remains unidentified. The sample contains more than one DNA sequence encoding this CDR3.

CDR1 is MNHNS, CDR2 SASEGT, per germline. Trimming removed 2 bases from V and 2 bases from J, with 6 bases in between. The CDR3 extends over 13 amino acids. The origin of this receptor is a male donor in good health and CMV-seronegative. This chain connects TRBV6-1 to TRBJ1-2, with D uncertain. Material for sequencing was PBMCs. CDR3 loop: CASSEQANYGYTF. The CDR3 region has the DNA TGTGCCAGCAGTGAACAGGCCAACTATGGCTACACCTTC.